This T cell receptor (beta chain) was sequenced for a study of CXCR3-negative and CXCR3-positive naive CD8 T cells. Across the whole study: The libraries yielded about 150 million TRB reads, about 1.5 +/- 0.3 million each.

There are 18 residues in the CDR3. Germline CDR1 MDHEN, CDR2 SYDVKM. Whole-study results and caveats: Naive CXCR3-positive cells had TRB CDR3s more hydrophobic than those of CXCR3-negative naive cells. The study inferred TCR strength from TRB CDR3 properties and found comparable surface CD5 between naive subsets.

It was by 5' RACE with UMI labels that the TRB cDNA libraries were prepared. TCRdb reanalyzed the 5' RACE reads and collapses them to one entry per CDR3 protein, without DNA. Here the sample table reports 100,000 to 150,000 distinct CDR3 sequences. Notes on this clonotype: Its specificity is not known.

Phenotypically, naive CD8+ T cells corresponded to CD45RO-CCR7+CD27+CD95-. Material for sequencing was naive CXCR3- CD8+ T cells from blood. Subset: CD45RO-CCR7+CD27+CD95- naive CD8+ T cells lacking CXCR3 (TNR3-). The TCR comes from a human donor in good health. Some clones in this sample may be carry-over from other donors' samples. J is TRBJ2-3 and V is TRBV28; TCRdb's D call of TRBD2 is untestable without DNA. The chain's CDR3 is CACSPGTSGGAEADTQYF.